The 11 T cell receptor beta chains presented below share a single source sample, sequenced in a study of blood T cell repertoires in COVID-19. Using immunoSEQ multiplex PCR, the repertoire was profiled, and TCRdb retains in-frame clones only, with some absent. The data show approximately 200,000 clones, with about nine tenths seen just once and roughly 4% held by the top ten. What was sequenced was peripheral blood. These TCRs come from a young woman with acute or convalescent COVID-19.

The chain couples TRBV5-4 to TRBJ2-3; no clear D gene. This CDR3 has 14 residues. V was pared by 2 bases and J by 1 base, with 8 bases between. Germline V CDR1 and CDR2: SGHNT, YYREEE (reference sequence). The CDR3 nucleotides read TGTGCCAGCAGCTTAATGGGCGGCACAGATACGCAGTATTTT. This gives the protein CASSLMGGTDTQYF.

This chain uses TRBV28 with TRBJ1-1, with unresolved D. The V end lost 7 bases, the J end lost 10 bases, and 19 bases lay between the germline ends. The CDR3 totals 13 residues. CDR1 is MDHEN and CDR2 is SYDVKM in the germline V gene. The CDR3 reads CASMARGPVGAFF. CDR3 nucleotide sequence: TGTGCCAGCATGGCCCGAGGGCCCGTGGGAGCTTTCTTT.

This CDR3 is CASSSLQTSGRADTQYF. The CDR3 DNA is TGTGCCAGCAGTTCCCTGCAGACTAGCGGGAGGGCAGATACGCAGTATTTT. The chain uses TRBV28 and TRBJ2-3; 14 bases align to TRBD2. Germline assignment: CDR1 MDHEN and CDR2 SYDVKM. The CDR3 has 17 amino acids. With V trimmed by 4 bases and J by 4 bases, 7 bases remained unmatched.

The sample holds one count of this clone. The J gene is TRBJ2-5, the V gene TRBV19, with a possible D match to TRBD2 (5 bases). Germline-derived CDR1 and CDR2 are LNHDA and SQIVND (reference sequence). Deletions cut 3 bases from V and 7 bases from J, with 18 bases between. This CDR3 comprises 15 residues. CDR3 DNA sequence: TGTGCCAGTAGTATTTGGCCCGCGACCCGGGGGACCCAGTACTTC. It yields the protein CASSIWPATRGTQYF.

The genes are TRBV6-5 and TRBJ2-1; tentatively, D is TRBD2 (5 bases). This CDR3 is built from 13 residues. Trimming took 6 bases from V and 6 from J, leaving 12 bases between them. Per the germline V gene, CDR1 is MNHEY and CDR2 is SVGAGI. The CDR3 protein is CASRRAGVNEQFF. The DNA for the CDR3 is TGTGCCAGCAGGCGGGCGGGTGTCAATGAGCAGTTCTTC.

The CDR3 spells CASSSDSFYNEQFF. Written as DNA, the CDR3 is TGTGCCAGCAGCAGCGACAGTTTCTACAATGAGCAGTTCTTC. This chain joins TRBV7-2 and TRBJ2-1; perhaps TRBD1 as D (5 bases). The CDR3 spans 14 residues. Germline CDR1 SGHTA, CDR2 FQGNSA. V lost 5 bases, J lost 3 bases, and 11 bases lay in between.

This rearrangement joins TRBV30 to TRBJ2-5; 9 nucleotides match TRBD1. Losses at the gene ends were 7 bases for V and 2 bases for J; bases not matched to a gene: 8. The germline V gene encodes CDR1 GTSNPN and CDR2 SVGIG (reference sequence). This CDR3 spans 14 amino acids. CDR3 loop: CASTGGGRQETQYF. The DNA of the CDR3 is TGTGCCTCTACAGGGGGCGGAAGGCAAGAGACCCAGTACTTC.

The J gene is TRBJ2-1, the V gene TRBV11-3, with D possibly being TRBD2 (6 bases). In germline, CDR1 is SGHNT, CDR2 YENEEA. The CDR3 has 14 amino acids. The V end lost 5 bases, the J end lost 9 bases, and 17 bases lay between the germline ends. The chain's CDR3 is CASSLTSGRSEQFF. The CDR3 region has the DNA TGTGCCAGCAGCCTGACGTCGGGGAGGAGTGAGCAGTTCTTC.

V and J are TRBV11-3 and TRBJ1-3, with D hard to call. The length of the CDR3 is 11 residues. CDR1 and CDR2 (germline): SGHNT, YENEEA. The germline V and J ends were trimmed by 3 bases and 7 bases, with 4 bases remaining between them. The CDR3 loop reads CASSFGNTIYF. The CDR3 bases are TGTGCCAGCAGCTTCGGGAACACCATATATTTT.

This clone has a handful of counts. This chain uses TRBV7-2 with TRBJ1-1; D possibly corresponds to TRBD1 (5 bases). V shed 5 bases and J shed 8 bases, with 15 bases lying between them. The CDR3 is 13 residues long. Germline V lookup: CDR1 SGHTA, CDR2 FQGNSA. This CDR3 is CASSRPGEGEAFF. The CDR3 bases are TGTGCCAGCAGCCGACCCGGGGAGGGGGAAGCTTTCTTT.

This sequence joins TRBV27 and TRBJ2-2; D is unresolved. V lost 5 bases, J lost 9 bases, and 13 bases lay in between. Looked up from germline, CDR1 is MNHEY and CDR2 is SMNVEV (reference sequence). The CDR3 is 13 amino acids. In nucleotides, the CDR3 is TGTGCCAGCAGTCCTATCCTGAGGAGGGAGCTGTTTTTT. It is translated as CASSPILRRELFF.